This T cell receptor (beta chain) was sequenced during a study of cytomegalovirus exposure and HLA in healthy donors. Study-level findings and limits: Later analysis suggested links between common viral pathogens and several top significant clusters. The listing of some 170 TCR beta chains classed them as cytomegalovirus-associated. TRBV6-2, TRBV6-3 and some other V segments were excluded as indistinguishable.

Germline assignment: CDR1 LNHDA and CDR2 SQIVND (reference sequence). The V gene lost 5 bases and the J gene lost 1 base, with 5 bases spanning the gap. This CDR3 region has 12 residues. Researchers ran the PCR with 60 Vbeta and 13 Jbeta primers. Libraries were prepared by immunoSEQ multiplex PCR; TCRdb keeps only in-frame clonotypes and omits some of them. Here the sample spans over 150,000 clones, approximately 77% being singletons. In regard to this clone: The antigen is not known.

The genes are TRBV19 and TRBJ1-1, with no clear D. Sequenced sample: PBMCs. This receptor was identified in a young man in good health and CMV-seronegative. CDR3 protein: CASSPWNTEAFF. The DNA of the CDR3 is TGTGCCAGTAGTCCTTGGAACACTGAAGCTTTCTTT.